The 32 T cell receptor beta chains reported below all come from one sample, sequenced in a study of blood T cells in healthy people across ages. It was with a sample-barcoded 5' primer and a J-beta primer mix that a second PCR of about 6 to 12 cycles was run. TCRdb called the 5' RACE reads again in MiXCR, with one record for every CDR3 protein. Here the sample spans roughly 830,000 distinct CDR3 sequences, around two thirds being singletons. The sequencing input was blood. All receptors come from a man aged 25-45 years in good health.

This clonotype was observed at least ten times. V and J are TRBV20-1 and TRBJ2-7; 7 nucleotides align to TRBD1. In germline, CDR1 is DFQATT, CDR2 SNEGSKA (reference sequence). The CDR3 contains 13 residues. V was clipped by 0 bases and J by 8 bases; unmatched bases: 7. The CDR3 DNA reads TGCAGTGCTAGAGACCCGACAGGGATGCAGCAGTACTTC. Translation: CSARDPTGMQQYF.

Only a few counts were recorded for this clonotype. The chain is built from TRBV7-9 and TRBJ2-3; unclear D gene. CDR1 is SEHNR, CDR2 FQNEAQ, per germline (reference sequence). CDR3 length: 14 residues. Between the trimmed V and J ends, which lost 2 bases and 5 bases, there was a span of 11 bases. CDR3 nucleotide sequence: TGTGCCAGCAGCTTAAAGGGTTCTGGAGATACGCAGTATTTT. Its protein product is CASSLKGSGDTQYF.

About this clonotype: The junction shows a germline mismatch at one end, possibly a read error. The chain combines TRBV2 with TRBJ2-5, with 7 bases identical to TRBD1. This CDR3 is built from 16 residues. CDR1 and CDR2 (germline): SNHLY, FYNNEI. CDR3 coding DNA: TGTGCCAGCAGCGAAGGGGTCAGGGGGACCCAAGAGACCCAGTACTTC. This gives the protein CASSEGVRGTQETQYF.

This clonotype was seen a few times. The chain combines TRBV7-2 with TRBJ2-5; TRBD2 agrees at 12 bases. This CDR3 comprises 18 residues. Germline V gene sequence: CDR1 SGHTA, CDR2 FQGNSA. V lost 2 bases, J lost 0 bases, and 7 bases stayed unmatched. For the CDR3, the DNA is TGTGCCAGCAGCTTATCCCTAGCGGGGGGGCCGTACCAAGAGACCCAGTACTTC. Its translation: CASSLSLAGGPYQETQYF. Using reference TRBV7-2 and TRBJ2-5 for the parts outside the CDR3, the full variable domain is GAGVSQSPSNKVTEKGKDVELRCDPISGHTALYWYRQSLGQGLEFLIYFQGNSAPDKSGLPSDRFSAERTGGSVSTLTIQRTQQEDSAVYLCASSLSLAGGPYQETQYFGPGTRLLVL.

This clonotype was counted a few times. The chain combines TRBV20-1 with TRBJ2-7; D uncertain. The J call may not be correct, given that the DNA end is closer to TRBJ2-5. Per the germline V gene, CDR1 is DFQATT and CDR2 is SNEGSKA (reference sequence). The CDR3 runs to 11 residues. CDR3 coding DNA: TGCAGTGCCCCCGTCGGAGAGACCCAGTACTTC. Amino acid sequence: CSAPVGETQYF.

The chain couples TRBV6-5 to TRBJ2-2, with D perhaps TRBD1 (5 bases). Germline V gene sequence: CDR1 MNHEY, CDR2 SVGAGI. The CDR3 consists of 14 residues. V lost 4 bases to trimming and J lost 5 bases, with 11 bases between them. The CDR3 DNA follows: TGTGCCAGCAGTTTTATCACAGGAACCGGGGAGCTGTTTTTT. As protein: CASSFITGTGELFF.

V usage is TRBV7-3 and J usage is TRBJ2-1; unclear D gene. The end of the DNA fits TRBJ2-7 better, so the J call may be wrong. The CDR3 consists of 15 residues. CDR1 is SGHTA, CDR2 FQGTGA, per germline. This CDR3 reads CASSLSLLRVLEQYF. The CDR3 DNA reads TGTGCCAGCAGCCTCTCACTACTACGAGTCTTGGAGCAGTACTTC.

J is TRBJ1-2 and V is TRBV6-6; D perhaps matches TRBD1 (6 bases). The CDR3 contains 16 residues. Germline values: CDR1 MNHNY, CDR2 SVGAGI (reference sequence). V lost 6 bases to trimming and J lost 5 bases, with 22 bases between them. The CDR3 spells CASRVAVAGDIYGYTF. CDR3 bases: TGTGCCAGCAGGGTGGCCGTGGCTGGGGACATATATGGCTACACCTTC.

In its sample, this clonotype was seen once. The J gene is TRBJ1-6, the V gene TRBV4-3; 7 bases agree with TRBD1. From germline, CDR1 is LGHNA and CDR2 YSLEER. The length of the CDR3 is 15 residues. With V trimmed by 3 bases and J by 11 bases, 10 bases remained unmatched. In nucleotides, the CDR3 is TGCGCCAGCAGCCAGGTACAGGGCCAGGGGGCACCCCTCCACTTT. Translation: CASSQVQGQGAPLHF.

This chain links TRBV24-1 with TRBJ2-3; a possible D gene is TRBD2 (6 bases). This CDR3 spans 15 amino acids. Trimming removed 7 bases at V and 4 bases at J, with 17 bases between. From germline, CDR1 is KGHDR and CDR2 SFDVKD. CDR3 sequence reads: CATRGPGRGSDTQYF. DNA for the CDR3: TGTGCCACCAGGGGCCCCGGGCGGGGTTCAGATACGCAGTATTTT.

V is TRBV28 and J is TRBJ2-4; D is possibly TRBD1 or TRBD2 (5 bases each). Trimming pared 6 bases from V and 6 bases from J, leaving 18 bases between. Looked up from germline, CDR1 is MDHEN and CDR2 is SYDVKM. There are 15 residues in the CDR3. The CDR3 sequence is CASRLGLNGGNIQYF. The CDR3 region has the DNA TGTGCCAGCAGACTGGGCCTCAATGGGGGAAACATTCAGTACTTC.

This clonotype was seen a single time. The rearrangement links TRBV7-2 to TRBJ1-1; no clear D gene. CDR3 length: 14 residues. From germline, CDR1 is SGHTA and CDR2 FQGNSA. With 1 base removed from V and 5 bases from J, the gap between germline ends came to 11 bases. This CDR3 reads CASSLVGLRTEAFF. Written as DNA, the CDR3 is TGTGCCAGCAGCTTAGTCGGGCTGAGGACTGAAGCTTTCTTT.

This clonotype was seen only a few times. V usage is TRBV12-3 or TRBV12-4 and J usage is TRBJ1-4; TRBD1 aligns across 10 bases. With V trimmed by 5 bases and J by 8 bases, 8 bases remained unmatched. This CDR3 contains 15 residues. CDR3 loop: CASSLAGTGEEKLFF. The CDR3 DNA sequence: TGTGCCAGCAGTCTCGCAGGGACAGGGGAAGAAAAACTGTTTTTT.

V is TRBV7-2 and J is TRBJ2-4, with D perhaps matching TRBD1 (5 bases). The J call is uncertain, as TRBJ2-7 better fits the DNA end. CDR3 length equals 14 residues. Per the germline V gene, CDR1 is SGHTA and CDR2 is FQGNSA. The CDR3 DNA follows: TGTGCCAGCAGCCCCAGAAGGGGTCTGGTCGAGCAGTACTTC. As protein: CASSPRRGLVEQYF.

This clonotype showed up just a few times. The chain uses TRBV7-3 and TRBJ1-1; 10 bases agree with TRBD1. The V gene's germline CDR1 is SGHTA and CDR2 FQGTGA. V was pared by 5 bases and J by 6 bases, with 3 bases of the junction left unmatched. The CDR3 totals 13 residues. In nucleotides, the CDR3 is TGTGCCAGCAGCCCGACAGGGGGCTCTGAAGCTTTCTTT. It codes for CASSPTGGSEAFF.

This sequence joins TRBV28 and TRBJ2-5; TRBD1 matches 8 bases. The CDR3 consists of 17 residues. Trimming removed 5 bases from V and 3 bases from J; junction bases left unmatched: 14. Germline loops: CDR1 MDHEN, CDR2 SYDVKM. The CDR3 is CASSHYPDREFEETQYF. The CDR3 nucleotides read TGTGCCAGCAGTCACTACCCGGACAGGGAATTCGAAGAGACCCAGTACTTC.

The genes are TRBV6-6 and TRBJ1-2; D is ambiguous. In germline, CDR1 is MNHNY, CDR2 SVGAGI (reference sequence). V gave up 6 bases and J gave up 11 bases, with 10 bases separating them. This CDR3 contains 10 residues. The CDR3 DNA reads as TGTGCCAGCAGCATGGAAGTTTACACCTTC. Its protein is CASSMEVYTF.

Points on this clonotype: The junction shows a germline mismatch at one end, possibly a read error. The chain uses TRBV5-6 and TRBJ1-5; D is possibly TRBD1 (5 bases). This CDR3 is 14 amino acids long. The germline V gene has CDR1 SGHDT and CDR2 YYEEEE. The CDR3 here is CACSLGQRNQPQHF. The CDR3 nucleotides are TGTGCCTGCAGCTTGGGGCAGCGCAATCAGCCCCAGCATTTT.

This clonotype was counted once. The rearrangement links TRBV25-1 to TRBJ2-1; 9 positions agree with TRBD1. The V segment lost 6 bases and the J segment 10 bases; nucleotides outside the gene matches: 13. The CDR3 runs to 15 residues. Germline CDR1 and CDR2: MGHDK and SYGVNS. The CDR3 region has the DNA TGTGCCAGCAGCCCCTGGACAGGGGCAGAATCCGAGCAGTTCTTC. Residues: CASSPWTGAESEQFF. The full variable domain, completed using reference TRBV25-1 and TRBJ2-1, is EADIYQTPRYLVIGTGKKITLECSQTMGHDKMYWYQQDPGMELHLIHYSYGVNSTEKGDLSSESTVSRIRTEHFPLTLESARPSHTSQYLCASSPWTGAESEQFFGPGTRLTVL.

J is TRBJ2-5 and V is TRBV6-5, with no clear D. The V and J ends lost 6 bases and 4 bases respectively, with 12 bases between them. This CDR3 is built from 13 residues. Germline CDR1 is MNHEY and CDR2 is SVGAGI. The CDR3 sequence is CASRPPGLETQYF. In DNA, the CDR3 is TGTGCCAGCAGGCCCCCCGGGCTAGAGACCCAGTACTTC.

This clonotype appeared a few times. This rearrangement joins TRBV29-1 to TRBJ1-6; D remains unclear. The germline CDR1 and CDR2 sequences are SQVTM and ANQGSEA. The CDR3 sequence is 13 residues long. Trimming took 6 bases from V and 11 from J, leaving 17 bases between them. CDR3 DNA: TGCAGCGTGGGTGATGGGCAAGATACACCCCTCCACTTT. It translates to CSVGDGQDTPLHF. The whole variable domain, remainder taken from reference TRBV29-1 and TRBJ1-6, is SAVISQKPSRDICQRGTSLTIQCQVDSQVTMMFWYRQQPGQSLTLIATANQGSEATYESGFVIDKFPISRPNLTFSTLTVSNMSPEDSSIYLCSVGDGQDTPLHFGNGTRLTVT.

The chain joins TRBV4-3 to TRBJ2-4; D is unclear. The J call is doubtful: the DNA matches TRBJ2-7 better. Germline CDR1 and CDR2: LGHNA and YSLEER. The CDR3 totals 14 residues. The CDR3: CASSQDLETYEQYF. CDR3 DNA: TGCGCCAGCAGCCAAGATCTGGAAACTTACGAGCAGTACTTC.

The chain links TRBV13 to TRBJ1-5, with 9 positions matching TRBD1. Trimming took 5 bases from V and 6 from J; bases not matched to a gene: 8. This CDR3 has 15 amino acids. The germline gives CDR1 PRHDT, CDR2 FYEKMQ (reference sequence). CDR3 amino acids: CASSISGTGPQPQHF. CDR3 nucleotides: TGTGCCAGCAGCATATCCGGGACAGGGCCTCAGCCCCAGCATTTT. Drawing the rest from reference TRBV13 and TRBJ1-5, the complete variable domain is AAGVIQSPRHLIKEKRETATLKCYPIPRHDTVYWYQQGPGQDPQFLISFYEKMQSDKGSIPDRFSAQQFSDYHSELNMSSLELGDSALYFCASSISGTGPQPQHFGDGTRLSIL.

The chain employs TRBV28 and TRBJ2-7; D is possibly TRBD1 or TRBD2 (5 bases each). V was clipped by 5 bases and J by 4 bases, with 18 bases between them. The CDR3 contains 15 residues. Germline CDR1 is MDHEN and CDR2 is SYDVKM. CDR3 in amino acids: CASSPPRGRKYEQYF. CDR3 nucleotides: TGTGCCAGCAGTCCCCCCCGGGGACGAAAATACGAGCAGTACTTC.

The rearrangement links TRBV5-6 to TRBJ2-7; D call uncertain. The CDR3 is made up of 14 amino acids. Between the trimmed V and J ends, which lost 0 bases and 3 bases, there was a span of 10 bases. Germline lookup yields CDR1 SGHDT and CDR2 YYEEEE. CDR3 region: CASSLEGWLYEQYF. CDR3 coding DNA: TGTGCCAGCAGCTTGGAAGGGTGGCTCTACGAGCAGTACTTC.

In DNA, the CDR3 is TGTGCCAGCAGCCTAACCGGGCCCAACGATGGCTACACCTTC. Translated: CASSLTGPNDGYTF. The gene calls are TRBV14 and TRBJ1-2; D is unresolved. The CDR3 contains 14 residues. With 4 bases removed from V and 6 bases from J, the gap between germline ends came to 15 bases. The V gene's germline CDR1 is SGHDN and CDR2 FVKESK.

The chain links TRBV10-3 to TRBJ2-5; D is unresolved. Germline CDR1 and CDR2: ENHRY and SYGVKD. CDR3 length equals 15 residues. The V and J ends lost 0 bases and 2 bases respectively, with 10 bases between them. The CDR3 coding sequence is TGTGCCATCAGTGAGTCCGGGCAAACTCAAGAGACCCAGTACTTC. It yields the protein CAISESGQTQETQYF.

J is TRBJ2-7 and V is TRBV5-5; TRBD1 might be the D (6 bases). Trimming shortened V by 4 bases and J by 1 base, and 18 bases separated the two germline ends. Germline values: CDR1 SGHKS, CDR2 YYEKEE (reference sequence). The CDR3 runs 16 residues. In DNA form, the CDR3 reads TGTGCCAGCAGCGGCGGACCCGGGACAAATTCCTACGAGCAGTACTTC. This sequence encodes CASSGGPGTNSYEQYF.

This clonotype has ten or more counts. The chain uses TRBV12-3 or TRBV12-4 and TRBJ2-7; D not certain. The CDR3 loop spans 12 amino acids. V was pared by 3 bases and J by 2 bases, with 5 bases between. The CDR3 DNA follows: TGTGCCAGCAGTTTCGGAGCCTACGAGCAGTACTTC. Translated, it gives CASSFGAYEQYF.

The gene calls are TRBV4-2 and TRBJ2-7; D tentatively fits TRBD1 or TRBD2 (5 bases each). V lost 0 bases to trimming and J lost 3 bases, with 15 bases between them. The germline CDR1 and CDR2 sequences are LGHNA and YNFKEQ. This CDR3 has 16 residues. CDR3: CASSQDPTGTHYEQYF. In nucleotides, the CDR3 is TGTGCCAGCAGCCAAGATCCGACCGGGACCCACTACGAGCAGTACTTC.

The sample holds a few counts of this clonotype. The chain uses TRBV6-1 and TRBJ2-7; 7 bases fit TRBD1. Trimming at V came to 4 bases and at J to 4 bases, leaving 10 bases not matched to a gene. The CDR3 contains 15 residues. From germline, CDR1 is MNHNS and CDR2 SASEGT. CDR3 in DNA: TGTGCCAGCAGTGCGAGCAGGGGGTCCTTATACGAGCAGTACTTC. Encoded protein: CASSASRGSLYEQYF.

The chain recombines TRBV5-1 with TRBJ1-5, with D perhaps matching TRBD1 (5 bases). The germline gives CDR1 SGHRS, CDR2 YFSETQ. V was clipped by 3 bases and J by 5 bases, with 12 bases between them. The CDR3 is 14 residues long. In DNA, the CDR3 is TGCGCCAGCAGCTCCCAGGGTCCGGATCAGCCCCAGCATTTT. Protein: CASSSQGPDQPQHF.